This TCR beta chain was sequenced during a study of blood T cell repertoires in COVID-19. Study context: The cDNA or gDNA used as material had been derived from T cells, B-cell-depleted T cells, or PBMCs.

Per the germline V gene, CDR1 is MNHEY and CDR2 is SMNVEV (reference sequence). This CDR3 has 16 residues. V lost 2 bases and J 5 bases, leaving 16 bases between the germline ends. Profiled with immunoSEQ multiplex PCR; TCRdb holds only in-frame clones, not every one. The profile shows about half a million clones, 89% of them singletons. The sequencing sample was made of peripheral blood. The J gene is TRBJ2-1, the V gene TRBV27, with TRBD2 as a possible D gene (5 bases). The sequence was obtained from a man aged 18 to 29 with COVID-19, enrolled during active disease. CDR3 in amino acids: CASSLNWVTGNNEQFF. For the CDR3, the DNA is TGTGCCAGCAGTTTAAATTGGGTCACGGGAAACAATGAGCAGTTCTTC.